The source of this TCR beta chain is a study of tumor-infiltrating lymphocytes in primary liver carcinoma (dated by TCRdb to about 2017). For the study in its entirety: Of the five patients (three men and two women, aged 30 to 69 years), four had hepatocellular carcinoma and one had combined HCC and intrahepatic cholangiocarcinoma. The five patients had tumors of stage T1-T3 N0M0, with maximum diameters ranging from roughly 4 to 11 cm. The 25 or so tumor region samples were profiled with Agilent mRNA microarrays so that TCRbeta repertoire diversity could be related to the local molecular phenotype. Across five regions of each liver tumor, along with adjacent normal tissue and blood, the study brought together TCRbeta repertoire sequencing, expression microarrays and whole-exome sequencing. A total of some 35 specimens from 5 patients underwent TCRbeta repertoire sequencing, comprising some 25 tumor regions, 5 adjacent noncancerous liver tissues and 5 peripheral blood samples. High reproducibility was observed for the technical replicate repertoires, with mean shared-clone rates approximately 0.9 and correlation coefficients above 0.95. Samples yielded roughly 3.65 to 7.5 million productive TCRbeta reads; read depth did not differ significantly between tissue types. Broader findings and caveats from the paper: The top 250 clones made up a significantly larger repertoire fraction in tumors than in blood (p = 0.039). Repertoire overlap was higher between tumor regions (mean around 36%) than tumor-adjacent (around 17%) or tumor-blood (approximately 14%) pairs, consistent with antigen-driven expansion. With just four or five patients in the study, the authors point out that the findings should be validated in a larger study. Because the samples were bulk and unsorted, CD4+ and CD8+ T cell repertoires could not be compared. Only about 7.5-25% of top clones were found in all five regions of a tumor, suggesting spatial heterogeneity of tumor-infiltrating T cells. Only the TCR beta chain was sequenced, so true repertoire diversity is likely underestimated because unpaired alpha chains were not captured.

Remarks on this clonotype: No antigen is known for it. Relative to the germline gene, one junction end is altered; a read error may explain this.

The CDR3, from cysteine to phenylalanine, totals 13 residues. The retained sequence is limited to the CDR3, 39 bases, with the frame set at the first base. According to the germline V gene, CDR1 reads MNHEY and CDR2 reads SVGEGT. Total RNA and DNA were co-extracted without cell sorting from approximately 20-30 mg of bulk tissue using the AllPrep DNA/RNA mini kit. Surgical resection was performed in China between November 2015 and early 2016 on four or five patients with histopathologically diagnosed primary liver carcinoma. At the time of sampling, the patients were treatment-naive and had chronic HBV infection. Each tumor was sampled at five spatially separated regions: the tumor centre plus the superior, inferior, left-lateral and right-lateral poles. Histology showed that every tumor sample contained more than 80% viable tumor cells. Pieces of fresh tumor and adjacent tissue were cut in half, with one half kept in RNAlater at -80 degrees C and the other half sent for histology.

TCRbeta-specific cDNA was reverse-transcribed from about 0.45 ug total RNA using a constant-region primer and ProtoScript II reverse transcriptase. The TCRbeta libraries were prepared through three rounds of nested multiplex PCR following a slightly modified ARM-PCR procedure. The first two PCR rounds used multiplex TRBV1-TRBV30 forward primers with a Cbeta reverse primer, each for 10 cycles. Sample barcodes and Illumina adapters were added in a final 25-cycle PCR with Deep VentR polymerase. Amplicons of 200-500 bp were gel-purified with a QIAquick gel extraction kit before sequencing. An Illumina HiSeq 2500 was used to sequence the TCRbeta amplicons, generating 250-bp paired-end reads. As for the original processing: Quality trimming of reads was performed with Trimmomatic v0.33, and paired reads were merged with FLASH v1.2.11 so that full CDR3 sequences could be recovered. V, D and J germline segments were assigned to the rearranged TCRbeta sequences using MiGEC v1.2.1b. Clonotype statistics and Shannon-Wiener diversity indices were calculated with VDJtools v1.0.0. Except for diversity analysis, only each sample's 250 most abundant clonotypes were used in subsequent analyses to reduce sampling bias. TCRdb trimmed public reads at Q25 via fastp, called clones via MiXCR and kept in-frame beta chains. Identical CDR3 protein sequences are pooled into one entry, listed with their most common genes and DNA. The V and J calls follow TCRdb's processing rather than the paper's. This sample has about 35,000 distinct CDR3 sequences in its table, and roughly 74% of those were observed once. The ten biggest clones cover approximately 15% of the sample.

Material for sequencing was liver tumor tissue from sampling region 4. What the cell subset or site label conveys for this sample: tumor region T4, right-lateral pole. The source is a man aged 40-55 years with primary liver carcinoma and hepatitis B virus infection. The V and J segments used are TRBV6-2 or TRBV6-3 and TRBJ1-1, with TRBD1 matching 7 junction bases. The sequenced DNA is TGTGCCAGCCGGGACAGCGGTGACACTGAAGTTTTCTTT. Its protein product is CASRDSGDTEVFF.